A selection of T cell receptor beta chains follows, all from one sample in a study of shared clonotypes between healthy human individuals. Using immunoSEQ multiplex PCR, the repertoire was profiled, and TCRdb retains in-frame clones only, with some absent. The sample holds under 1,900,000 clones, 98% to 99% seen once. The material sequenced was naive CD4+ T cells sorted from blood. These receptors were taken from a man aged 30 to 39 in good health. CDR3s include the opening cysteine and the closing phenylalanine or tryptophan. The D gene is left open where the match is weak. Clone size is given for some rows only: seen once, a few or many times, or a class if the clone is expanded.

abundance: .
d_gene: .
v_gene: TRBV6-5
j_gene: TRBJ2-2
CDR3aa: CASSYSSGYPGELFF
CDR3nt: TGTGCCAGCAGTTACTCGAGCGGGTACCCCGGGGAGCTGTTTTTT

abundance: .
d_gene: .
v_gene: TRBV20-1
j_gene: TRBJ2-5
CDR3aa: CSARLETQYF
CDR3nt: TGCAGTGCTAGGCTGGAGACCCAGTACTTC

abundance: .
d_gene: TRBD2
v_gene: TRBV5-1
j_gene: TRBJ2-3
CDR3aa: CASSGGTSGRASDTQYF
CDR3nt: TGCGCCAGCAGCGGAGGAACTAGCGGGAGAGCTTCAGATACGCAGTATTTT

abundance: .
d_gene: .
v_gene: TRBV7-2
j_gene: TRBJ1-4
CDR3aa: CASSPGGTNEKLFF
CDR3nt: TGTGCCAGCAGCCCGGGGGGGACTAATGAAAAACTGTTTTTT

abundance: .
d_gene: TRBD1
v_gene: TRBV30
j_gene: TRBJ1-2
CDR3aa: CACQVTGGYGYTF
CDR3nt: TGTGCCTGTCAAGTAACAGGGGGCTATGGCTACACCTTC

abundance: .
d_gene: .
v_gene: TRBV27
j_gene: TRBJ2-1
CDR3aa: CASSFSDEGHNEQFF
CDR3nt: TGTGCCAGCAGCTTTAGCGACGAGGGCCACAATGAGCAGTTCTTC

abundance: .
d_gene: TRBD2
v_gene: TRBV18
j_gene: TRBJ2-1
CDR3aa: CASSPASGAIYNEQFF
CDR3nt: TGTGCCAGCTCTCCGGCTAGCGGGGCTATTTACAATGAGCAGTTCTTC

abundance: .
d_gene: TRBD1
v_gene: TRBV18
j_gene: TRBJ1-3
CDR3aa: CASSLEGTGSSGNTIYF
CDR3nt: TGTGCCAGCTCCCTGGAGGGGACAGGGTCTTCTGGAAACACCATATATTTT

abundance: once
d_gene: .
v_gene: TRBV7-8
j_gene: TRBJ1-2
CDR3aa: CASSLERVVDYGYTF
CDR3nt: TGTGCCAGCAGCTTAGAGAGGGTCGTGGACTATGGCTACACCTTC

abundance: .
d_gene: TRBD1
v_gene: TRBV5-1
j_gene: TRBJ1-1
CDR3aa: CASSLQGALTEAFF
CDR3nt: TGCGCCAGCAGCTTACAGGGGGCGCTTACTGAAGCTTTCTTT

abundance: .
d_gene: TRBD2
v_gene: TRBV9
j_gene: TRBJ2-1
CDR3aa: CASSPHGGLAGGHSYNEQFF
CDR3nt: TGTGCCAGCAGCCCCCACGGTGGACTAGCGGGAGGCCATTCCTACAATGAGCAGTTCTTC

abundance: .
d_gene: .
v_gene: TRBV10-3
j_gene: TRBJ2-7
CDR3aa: CAISESYPLPQYF
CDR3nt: TGTGCCATCAGTGAGTCTTACCCCCTCCCGCAGTACTTC

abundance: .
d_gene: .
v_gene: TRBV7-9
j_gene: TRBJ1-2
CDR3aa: CASRSRKGEYGYTF
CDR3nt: TGTGCCAGCAGGTCTCGGAAGGGGGAATATGGCTACACCTTC

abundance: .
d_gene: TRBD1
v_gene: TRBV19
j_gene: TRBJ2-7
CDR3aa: CAPDRCLRYEQYF
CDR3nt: TGTGCCCCGGACAGGTGCCTTCGGTACGAGCAGTACTTC

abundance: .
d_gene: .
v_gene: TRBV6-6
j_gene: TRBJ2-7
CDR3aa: CASSWPRETYEQYF
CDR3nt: TGTGCCAGCAGCTGGCCCCGGGAGACCTACGAGCAGTACTTC

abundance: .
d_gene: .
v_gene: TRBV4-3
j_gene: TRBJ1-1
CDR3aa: CASSPGRDTEAFF
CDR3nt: TGCGCCAGCAGCCCCGGGAGAGACACTGAAGCTTTCTTT

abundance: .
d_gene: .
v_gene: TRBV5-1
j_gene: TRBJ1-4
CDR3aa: CASSLDQGRINEKLFF
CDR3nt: TGCGCCAGCAGCTTAGATCAGGGACGGATTAATGAAAAACTGTTTTTT

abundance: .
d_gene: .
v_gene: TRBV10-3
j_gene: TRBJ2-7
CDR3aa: CAISVLGFGEQYF
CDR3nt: TGTGCCATCAGTGTGTTAGGGTTTGGCGAGCAGTACTTC

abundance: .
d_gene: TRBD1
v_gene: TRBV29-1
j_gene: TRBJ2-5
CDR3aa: CSVDWDRGGETQYF
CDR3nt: TGCAGCGTTGATTGGGACAGGGGAGGGGAGACCCAGTACTTC

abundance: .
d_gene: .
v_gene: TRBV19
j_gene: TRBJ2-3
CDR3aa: CASSPTTGPTPDTQYF
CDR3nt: TGTGCCAGTAGTCCGACGACAGGCCCCACACCAGATACGCAGTATTTT